These 8 T cell receptor beta chains were all obtained from the same sample, sequenced in a study of shared clonotypes between healthy human individuals. Generated by immunoSEQ multiplex PCR, the TCRdb table keeps only in-frame clones and is missing some. In the table there are some 740,000 clones, more than 85% of which are singletons. The naive CD8 fraction comprised CD45RO-negative cells positively selected for CCR7 and excluded terminally differentiated effector memory CD45RA+ cells. Sequencing was carried out using naive CD8+ T cells sorted from blood. The origin of the receptors is a man between 25 and 39 years old in good health.

This rearrangement joins TRBV7-6 to TRBJ2-3; 8 bases map to TRBD2. Germline V gene lookup returns CDR1 SGHVS and CDR2 FNYEAQ. This CDR3 region has 15 residues. Losses at the gene ends were 7 bases for V and 2 bases for J; bases not matched to a gene: 8. For the CDR3, the DNA is TGTGCCAGCACCCGGGGGGGACCGTACACAGATACGCAGTATTTT. It specifies CASTRGGPYTDTQYF.

DNA of the CDR3: TGTGCCAGCAGCTGGGGGGAAAGGGGGCTCCTCACAGATACGCAGTATTTT. This sequence encodes CASSWGERGLLTDTQYF. The rearrangement uses TRBV11-2 and TRBJ2-3, with D possibly TRBD1 on 7 matching bases. Germline-derived CDR1 and CDR2 are SGHAT and FQNNGV. The V gene lost 4 bases and the J gene lost 2 bases, with 19 bases spanning the gap. The CDR3 runs 17 residues.

The chain employs TRBV19 and TRBJ1-2; D may be TRBD1 (6 bases). The CDR3 runs to 13 residues. V lost 7 bases to trimming and J lost 3 bases, with 12 bases between them. Germline CDR1 is LNHDA and CDR2 is SQIVND (reference sequence). The chain's CDR3 is CASTSQGYYGYTF. For the CDR3, the DNA is TGTGCCAGTACCTCACAGGGCTACTATGGCTACACCTTC.

The chain couples TRBV27 to TRBJ2-7; 7 positions agree with TRBD2. CDR1 is MNHEY and CDR2 is SMNVEV in the germline V gene (reference sequence). CDR3 size: 14 residues. V was pared by 2 bases and J by 2 bases, with 3 bases of the junction left unmatched. The CDR3 region is CASSLQRETYEQYF. In DNA, the CDR3 is TGTGCCAGCAGTTTACAGCGGGAAACCTACGAGCAGTACTTC.

The chain couples TRBV7-8 to TRBJ2-7; 11 nucleotides agree with TRBD2. Germline values: CDR1 SGHVS, CDR2 FQNEAQ. V shed 0 bases, J shed 2 bases, and the junction held 0 bases outside the gene matches. The CDR3 covers 15 residues. CDR3 bases: TGTGCCAGCAGCTTAGCGGGACTAGCGGCCTACGAGCAGTACTTC. This translates into CASSLAGLAAYEQYF.

This chain links TRBV5-1 with TRBJ1-1; tentative D call: TRBD1 (5 bases). CDR3 size: 15 residues. CDR1 is SGHRS, CDR2 YFSETQ, per germline. V lost 1 base and J lost 0, with 10 bases in between. The CDR3 reads CASSLRGTMNTEAFF. The CDR3 DNA reads TGCGCCAGCAGCTTGAGGGGAACCATGAACACTGAAGCTTTCTTT.

V and J are TRBV28 and TRBJ2-7; 11 bases line up with TRBD2. V lost 6 bases to trimming and J lost 4 bases; unmatched junction nucleotides: 5. The CDR3 spans 14 residues. Germline assignment: CDR1 MDHEN and CDR2 SYDVKM. CDR3 DNA: TGTGCCAGCAGGGGGACTAGCGGATCTTACGAGCAGTACTTC. It is translated as CASRGTSGSYEQYF.

This chain joins TRBV18 and TRBJ2-4; D ambiguous. With 2 bases removed from V and 0 bases from J, the gap between germline ends came to 11 bases. Germline CDR1 reads KGHSH; CDR2 reads LQKENI. The CDR3 covers 16 residues. CDR3 protein: CASSPRQSLAKNIQYF. CDR3 nucleotide sequence: TGTGCCAGCTCACCAAGGCAGAGCTTAGCCAAAAACATTCAGTACTTC.